These 9 T cell receptor beta chains were all obtained from the same sample, sequenced in a study of T cell responses to AZD1222 COVID-19 vaccine. Sequencing was performed with immunoSEQ multiplex PCR; in TCRdb, only in-frame clones are kept and a portion is missing. Among 140,000 to 150,000 clones listed, 80% to 95% were seen once. Sample: peripheral blood, taken on day 0 of AZD1222 vaccination. The receptor set was obtained from an adult in good health.

The rearrangement links TRBV4-3 to TRBJ2-1; 7 bases are a match to TRBD1. The germline gives CDR1 LGHNA, CDR2 YSLEER. The ends lost 3 bases at V and 15 bases at J; junction bases unmatched: 8. The CDR3 has 12 amino acids. The CDR3 coding sequence is TGCGCCAGCAGCCAGGACCGGGACAGCAGGTTCTTC. As protein: CASSQDRDSRFF.

The chain is built from TRBV7-2 and TRBJ2-7; D remains ambiguous. Germline CDR1 and CDR2: SGHTA and FQGNSA. Trimming cost V 5 bases and J 6 bases, with 11 bases left between them. This CDR3 is 12 amino acids long. CDR3 amino acids: CASSPFRGEQYF. In DNA, the CDR3 is TGTGCCAGCAGCCCGTTTAGAGGCGAGCAGTACTTC.

The chain recombines TRBV4-3 with TRBJ2-6; TRBD1 agrees at 11 bases. V shed 6 bases and J 2 bases; nucleotides not matched to a gene: 6. CDR3 size: 17 residues. Germline CDR1 and CDR2: LGHNA and YSLEER. CDR3 sequence (DNA): TGCGCCAGCAGAGAGTCGGACAGGGGGCCTGGGGCCAACGTCCTGACTTTC. It codes for CASRESDRGPGANVLTF.

The V gene is TRBV9, the J gene TRBJ1-6, with no clear D. Germline-derived CDR1 and CDR2 are SGDLS and YYNGEE. The V end was cut by 3 bases, the J end by 2 bases, with 12 bases between. The CDR3 loop spans 16 amino acids. The chain's CDR3 is CASSALTGPYNSPLHF. Written as DNA, the CDR3 is TGTGCCAGCAGCGCCTTAACCGGGCCCTATAATTCACCCCTCCACTTT.

This clone was counted between two and nine times. The chain links TRBV5-1 to TRBJ2-2; possibly TRBD2 for D (5 bases). The germline CDR1 and CDR2 sequences are SGHRS and YFSETQ. V shed 0 bases and J shed 6 bases, with 12 bases lying between them. The CDR3 runs to 15 residues. CDR3 bases: TGCGCCAGCAGCTTGGAAGCTAGCTTGGCCGGGGAGCTGTTTTTT. The encoded protein is CASSLEASLAGELFF.

The chain employs TRBV6-5 and TRBJ2-1; 11 bases line up with TRBD1. J lost 8 bases, V lost 8 bases, and 8 bases had no gene match. Germline V gene sequence: CDR1 MNHEY, CDR2 SVGAGI. The length of the CDR3 is 14 residues. Here the CDR3 DNA reads TGTGCCAGCGGATCGGGACAGGGGGTCGATGAGCAGTTCTTC. Translation: CASGSGQGVDEQFF.

The chain links TRBV11-2 to TRBJ1-1; D perhaps matches TRBD1 (6 bases). Trimming cost V 5 bases and J 2 bases, with 15 bases left between them. Germline CDR1 is SGHAT and CDR2 is FQNNGV. CDR3 size: 15 residues. The CDR3 region is CASSPARTANTEAFF. For the CDR3, the DNA is TGTGCCAGCAGCCCGGCCCGGACAGCTAACACTGAAGCTTTCTTT.

The chain carries TRBV5-4 and TRBJ1-1, with 11 nucleotides matching TRBD1. V was clipped by 4 bases and J by 7 bases; unmatched bases: 9. CDR3 length equals 15 residues. Per the germline V gene, CDR1 is SGHNT and CDR2 is YYREEE (reference sequence). In DNA form, the CDR3 reads TGTGCCAGCAGCCTTCCGGGACAGGGGGTCCTTGAAGCTTTCTTT. Protein: CASSLPGQGVLEAFF.

As regards this clone: A read error may account for a junction end that differs from germline. The chain carries TRBV16 and TRBJ1-1; 7 bases line up with TRBD1. The CDR3 runs to 14 residues. CDR1 KGHSY and CDR2 FQNENV come from the germline V gene. CDR3 region: CASTQQGLGTEAFF. CDR3 coding DNA: TGTGCCAGCACCCAACAGGGGTTGGGCACTGAAGCTTTCTTT.